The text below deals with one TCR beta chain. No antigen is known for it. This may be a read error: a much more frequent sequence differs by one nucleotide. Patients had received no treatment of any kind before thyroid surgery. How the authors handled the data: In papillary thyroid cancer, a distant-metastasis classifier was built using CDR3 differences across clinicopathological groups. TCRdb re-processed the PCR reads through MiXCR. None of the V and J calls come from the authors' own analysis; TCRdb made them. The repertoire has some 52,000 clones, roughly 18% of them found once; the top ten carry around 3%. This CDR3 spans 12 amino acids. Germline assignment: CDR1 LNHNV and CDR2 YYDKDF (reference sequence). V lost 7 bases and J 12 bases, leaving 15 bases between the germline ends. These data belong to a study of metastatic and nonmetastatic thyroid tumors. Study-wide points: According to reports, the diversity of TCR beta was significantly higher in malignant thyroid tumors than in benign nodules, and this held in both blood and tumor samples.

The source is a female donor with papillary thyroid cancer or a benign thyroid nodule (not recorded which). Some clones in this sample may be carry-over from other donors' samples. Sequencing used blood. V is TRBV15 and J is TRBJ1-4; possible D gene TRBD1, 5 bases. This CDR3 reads CATNGDQEELFF. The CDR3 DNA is TGTGCCACCAATGGGGACCAAGAAGAACTGTTTTTT.